This T cell receptor (beta chain) was captured by sequencing in a study of T cell responses to AZD1222 COVID-19 vaccine. TCRdb's table, derived via immunoSEQ multiplex PCR, lists solely in-frame clones and lacks some. The sample records a few hundred thousand clones, approximately 93% being singletons. Germline loops: CDR1 MGHDK, CDR2 SYGVNS. Trimming took off 2 bases at V and 2 bases at J, with 9 bases between the two ends. The length of the CDR3 is 15 residues. V and J are TRBV25-1 and TRBJ2-2, with D unclear. The TCR comes from an adult in good health. The material was peripheral blood, obtained on day 0 of AZD1222 vaccination. The CDR3, as DNA: TGTGCCAGCAGTGAAGTCAAGGGTAACACCGGGGAGCTGTTTTTT. Amino acid sequence: CASSEVKGNTGELFF. Together with reference TRBV25-1 and TRBJ2-2, the CDR3 gives the full variable domain: EADIYQTPRYLVIGTGKKITLECSQTMGHDKMYWYQQDPGMELHLIHYSYGVNSTEKGDLSSESTVSRIRTEHFPLTLESARPSHTSQYLCASSEVKGNTGELFFGEGSRLTVL.